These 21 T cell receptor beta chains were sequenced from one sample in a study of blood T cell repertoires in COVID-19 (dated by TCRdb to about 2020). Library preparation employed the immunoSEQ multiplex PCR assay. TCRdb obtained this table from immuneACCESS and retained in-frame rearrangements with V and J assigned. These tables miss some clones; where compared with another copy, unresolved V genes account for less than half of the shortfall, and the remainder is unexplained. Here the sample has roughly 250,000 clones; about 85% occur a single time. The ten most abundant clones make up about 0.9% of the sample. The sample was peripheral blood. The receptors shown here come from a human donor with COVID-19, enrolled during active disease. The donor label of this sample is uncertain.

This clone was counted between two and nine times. The CDR3 region has the DNA TGTGCCAGCAGCTTGTTTAGCGCGAACGCCAATGAGCAGTTCTTC. This sequence encodes CASSLFSANANEQFF. This chain uses TRBV5-4 with TRBJ2-1; D might be TRBD2 (5 bases). The CDR3 is 15 amino acids. V was clipped by 1 base and J by 6 bases, with 14 bases between them. Germline assignment: CDR1 SGHNT and CDR2 YYREEE (reference sequence).

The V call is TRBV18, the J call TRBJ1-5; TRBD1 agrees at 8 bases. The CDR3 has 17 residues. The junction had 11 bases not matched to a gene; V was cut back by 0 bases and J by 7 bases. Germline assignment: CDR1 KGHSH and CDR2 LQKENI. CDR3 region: CASSPPQGGQGRQPQHF. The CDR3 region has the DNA TGTGCCAGCTCACCACCGCAGGGCGGACAGGGACGGCAGCCCCAGCATTTT. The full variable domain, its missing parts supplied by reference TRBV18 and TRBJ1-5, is NAGVMQNPRHLVRRRGQEARLRCSPMKGHSHVYWYRQLPEEGLKFMVYLQKENIIDESGMPKERFSAEFPKEGPSILRIQQVVRGDSAAYFCASSPPQGGQGRQPQHFGDGTRLSIL.

Here the CDR3 reads CASSPGAGGIYNEQFF. CDR3 coding DNA: TGTGCCAGCAGCCCAGGTGCGGGAGGGATTTACAATGAGCAGTTCTTC. The chain employs TRBV7-9 and TRBJ2-1, with 9 bases identical to TRBD2. The CDR3 runs 16 residues. Per the germline V gene, CDR1 is SEHNR and CDR2 is FQNEAQ (reference sequence). Trimming took 5 bases from V and 4 from J; bases not matched to a gene: 9.

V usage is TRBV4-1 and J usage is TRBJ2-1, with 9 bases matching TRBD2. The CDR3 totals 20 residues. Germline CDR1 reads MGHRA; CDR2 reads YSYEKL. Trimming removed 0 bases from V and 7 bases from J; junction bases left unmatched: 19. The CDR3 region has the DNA TGCGCCAGCAGCCAAGATGCTAGCGGGAACCCAAAACCCGGGGGGAATGAGCAGTTCTTC. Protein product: CASSQDASGNPKPGGNEQFF.

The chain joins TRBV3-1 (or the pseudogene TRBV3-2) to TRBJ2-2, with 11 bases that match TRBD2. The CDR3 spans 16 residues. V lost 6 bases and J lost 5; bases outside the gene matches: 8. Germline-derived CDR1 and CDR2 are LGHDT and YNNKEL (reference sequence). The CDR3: CASRFSGRASTGELFF. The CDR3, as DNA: TGTGCCAGCAGATTTAGCGGGAGGGCCTCAACCGGGGAGCTGTTTTTT.

CDR3 in amino acids: CASSLGGPNYGYTF. Here the CDR3 DNA reads TGTGCCAGCAGCTTAGGGGGGCCTAACTATGGCTACACCTTC. V is TRBV7-2 and J is TRBJ1-2; weak D call: TRBD1 (6 bases). CDR3 size: 14 residues. Trimming left V 1 base short and J 0 bases short, with 6 bases between. Germline assignment: CDR1 SGHTA and CDR2 FQGNSA.

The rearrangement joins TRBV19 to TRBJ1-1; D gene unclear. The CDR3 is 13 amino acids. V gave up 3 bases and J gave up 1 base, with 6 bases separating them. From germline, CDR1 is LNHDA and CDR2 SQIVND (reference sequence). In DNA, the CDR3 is TGTGCCAGTAGTATTCGGGGGAACACTGAAGCTTTCTTT. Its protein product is CASSIRGNTEAFF.

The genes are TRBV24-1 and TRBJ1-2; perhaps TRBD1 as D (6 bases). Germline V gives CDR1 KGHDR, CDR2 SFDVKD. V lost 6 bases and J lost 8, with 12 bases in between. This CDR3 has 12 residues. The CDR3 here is CATSKGGRGYTF. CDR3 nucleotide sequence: TGTGCCACCAGTAAAGGGGGAAGGGGCTACACCTTC.

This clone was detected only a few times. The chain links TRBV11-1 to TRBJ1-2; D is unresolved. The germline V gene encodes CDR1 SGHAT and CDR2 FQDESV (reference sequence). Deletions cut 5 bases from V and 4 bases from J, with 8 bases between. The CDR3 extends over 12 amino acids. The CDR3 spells CASSGRGYGYTF. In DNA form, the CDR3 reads TGTGCCAGCAGCGGGAGAGGCTATGGCTACACCTTC. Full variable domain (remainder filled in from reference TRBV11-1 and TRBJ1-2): EAEVAQSPRYKITEKSQAVAFWCDPISGHATLYWYRQILGQGPELLVQFQDESVVDDSQLPKDRFSAERLKGVDSTLKIQPAELGDSAMYLCASSGRGYGYTFGSGTRLTVV.

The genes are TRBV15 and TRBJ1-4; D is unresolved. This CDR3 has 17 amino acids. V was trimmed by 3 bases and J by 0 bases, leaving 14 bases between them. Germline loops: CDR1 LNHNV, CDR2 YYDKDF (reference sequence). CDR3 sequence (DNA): TGTGCCACCAGCAGGCCCGCGGCGGTGCCAACTAATGAAAAACTGTTTTTT. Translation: CATSRPAAVPTNEKLFF.

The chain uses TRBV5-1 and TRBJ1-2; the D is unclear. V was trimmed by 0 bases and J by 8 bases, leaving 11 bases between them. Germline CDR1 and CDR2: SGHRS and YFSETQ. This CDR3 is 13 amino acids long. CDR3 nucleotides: TGCGCCAGCAGCTTGGAGCCGGGGTCGGGCTACACCTTC. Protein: CASSLEPGSGYTF.

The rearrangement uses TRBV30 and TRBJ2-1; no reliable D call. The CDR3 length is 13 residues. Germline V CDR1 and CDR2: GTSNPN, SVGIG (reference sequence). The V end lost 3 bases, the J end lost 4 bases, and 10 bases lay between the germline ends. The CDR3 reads CAWSENRYNEQFF. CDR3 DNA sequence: TGTGCCTGGAGCGAGAATCGGTACAATGAGCAGTTCTTC. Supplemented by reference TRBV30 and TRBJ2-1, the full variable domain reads SQTIHQWPATLVQPVGSPLSLECTVEGTSNPNLYWYRQAAGRGLQLLFYSVGIGQISSEVPQNLSASRPQDRQFILSSKKLLLSDSGFYLCAWSENRYNEQFFGPGTRLTVL.

CDR3 loop: CASSLLVGGLVNSPLHF. The CDR3, as DNA: TGTGCCAGCAGCTTATTAGTCGGTGGACTCGTTAATTCACCCCTCCACTTT. This sequence joins TRBV5-6 and TRBJ1-6; the D is unclear. Trimming pared 2 bases from V and 6 bases from J, leaving 18 bases between. The germline V gene encodes CDR1 SGHDT and CDR2 YYEEEE. The CDR3 spans 17 residues. Looking up the rest from reference TRBV5-6 and TRBJ1-6 gives the full variable domain: DAGVTQSPTHLIKTRGQQVTLRCSPKSGHDTVSWYQQALGQGPQFIFQYYEEEERQRGNFPDRFSGHQFPNYSSELNVNALLLGDSALYLCASSLLVGGLVNSPLHFGNGTRLTVT.

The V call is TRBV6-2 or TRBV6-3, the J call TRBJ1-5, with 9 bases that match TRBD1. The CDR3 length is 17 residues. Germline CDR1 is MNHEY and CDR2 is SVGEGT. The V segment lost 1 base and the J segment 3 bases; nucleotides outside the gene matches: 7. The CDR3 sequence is CASSYFGTGSTNQPQHF. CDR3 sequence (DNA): TGTGCCAGCAGTTACTTCGGGACAGGGAGTACCAATCAGCCCCAGCATTTT.

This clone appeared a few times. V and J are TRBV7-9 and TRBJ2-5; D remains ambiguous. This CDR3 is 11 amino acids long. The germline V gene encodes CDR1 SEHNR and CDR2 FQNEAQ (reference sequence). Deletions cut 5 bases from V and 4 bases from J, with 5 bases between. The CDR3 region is CASSPGETQYF. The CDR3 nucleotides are TGTGCCAGCAGCCCAGGAGAGACCCAGTACTTC.

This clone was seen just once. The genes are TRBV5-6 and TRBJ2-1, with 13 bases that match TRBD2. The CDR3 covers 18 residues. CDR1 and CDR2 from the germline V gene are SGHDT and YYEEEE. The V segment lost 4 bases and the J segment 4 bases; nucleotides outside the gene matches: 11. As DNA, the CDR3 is TGTGCCAGCAGCCCGAGGCCCGGACTAGCGGGAGATTACAATGAGCAGTTCTTC. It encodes CASSPRPGLAGDYNEQFF.

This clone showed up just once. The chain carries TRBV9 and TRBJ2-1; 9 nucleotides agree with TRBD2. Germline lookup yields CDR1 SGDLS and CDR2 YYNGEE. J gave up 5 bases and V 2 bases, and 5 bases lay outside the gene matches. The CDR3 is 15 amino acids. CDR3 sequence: CASSVSSGTNNEQFF. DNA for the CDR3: TGTGCCAGCAGCGTCTCTAGCGGGACGAACAATGAGCAGTTCTTC.

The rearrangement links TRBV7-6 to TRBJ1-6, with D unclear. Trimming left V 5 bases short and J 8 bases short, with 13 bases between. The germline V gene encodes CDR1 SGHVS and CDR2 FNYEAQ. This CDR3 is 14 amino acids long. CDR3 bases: TGTGCCAGCAGCCCATCAGATACAGATTCACCCCTCCACTTT. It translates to CASSPSDTDSPLHF.

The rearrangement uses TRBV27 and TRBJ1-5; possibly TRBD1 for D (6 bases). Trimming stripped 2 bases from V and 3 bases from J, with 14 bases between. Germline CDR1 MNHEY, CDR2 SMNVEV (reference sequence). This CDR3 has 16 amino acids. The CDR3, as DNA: TGTGCCAGCAGTTTACTCCCGGACAGCGTCAATCAGCCCCAGCATTTT. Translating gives CASSLLPDSVNQPQHF.

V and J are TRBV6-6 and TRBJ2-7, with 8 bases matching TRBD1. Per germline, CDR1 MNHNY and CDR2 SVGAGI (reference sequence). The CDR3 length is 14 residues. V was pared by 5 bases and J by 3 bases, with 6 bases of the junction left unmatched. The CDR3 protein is CASSPGQGNYEQYF. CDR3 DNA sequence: TGTGCCAGCAGTCCCGGACAGGGAAACTACGAGCAGTACTTC.

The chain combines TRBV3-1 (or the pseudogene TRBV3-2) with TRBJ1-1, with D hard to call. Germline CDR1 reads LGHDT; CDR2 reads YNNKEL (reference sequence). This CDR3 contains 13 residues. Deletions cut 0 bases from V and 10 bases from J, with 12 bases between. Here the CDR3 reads CASSQDGGAAAFF. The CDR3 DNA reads TGTGCCAGCAGCCAAGATGGCGGAGCAGCAGCTTTCTTT.